A single sample is the source of the 8 T cell receptor beta chains below, sequenced in a study of cytomegalovirus exposure and HLA in healthy donors. The PCR made use of 60 Vbeta and 13 Jbeta primers. Some clones are missing from TCRdb's copy, which holds only in-frame ones; the method was immunoSEQ multiplex PCR. This table lists more than 100,000 clones. Sequenced material: PBMCs. The receptors here all came from a man aged 18 to 29 in good health and CMV-seronegative.

The V gene is TRBV11-2, the J gene TRBJ1-1, with TRBD1 as a possible D gene (5 bases). V lost 2 bases to trimming and J lost 5 bases, with 12 bases between them. The germline V gene has CDR1 SGHAT and CDR2 FQNNGV. This CDR3 comprises 14 residues. CDR3 residues: CASSLRGKGTEAFF. The CDR3 coding sequence is TGTGCCAGCAGCTTACGGGGGAAGGGAACTGAAGCTTTCTTT.

The rearrangement links TRBV5-1 to TRBJ1-2; D is uncertain. The CDR3 loop spans 11 amino acids. Trimming removed 7 bases from V and 14 bases from J, with 18 bases in between. Germline V gives CDR1 SGHRS, CDR2 YFSETQ. This chain's CDR3 is CASVLGRSGTF. CDR3 sequence (DNA): TGCGCCAGCGTCTTGGGCAGGTCCGGAACCTTC.

With respect to this clone: Other DNA sequences in this specimen translate into the identical CDR3. The CDR3 reads CAWSGDRESQPQHF. CDR3 DNA sequence: TGTGCCTGGAGCGGGGACAGGGAGTCTCAGCCCCAGCATTTT. This chain connects TRBV30 to TRBJ1-5; 9 bases match TRBD1. After removal of 3 bases from V and 6 bases from J, the junction contained 6 bases not matched to a gene. The CDR3 length is 14 residues. CDR1 and CDR2 (germline): GTSNPN, SVGIG (reference sequence).

The rearrangement uses TRBV6-1 and TRBJ2-7; TRBD1 matches 8 bases. The germline CDR1 and CDR2 sequences are MNHNS and SASEGT. The J segment lost 3 bases and the V segment lost 3 bases, leaving 4 bases of the junction unmatched. There are 14 residues in the CDR3. In nucleotides, the CDR3 is TGTGCCAGCAGTGACCCCACAGGGGGCTACGAGCAGTACTTC. Its translation: CASSDPTGGYEQYF.

The chain uses TRBV10-3 and TRBJ2-3; TRBD1 aligns across 8 bases. The CDR3 contains 14 residues. The V gene end was trimmed by 6 bases and the J gene end by 4 bases; junction bases not matched to a gene: 6. Germline values: CDR1 ENHRY, CDR2 SYGVKD. CDR3 protein: CAISVGQGADTQYF. The CDR3 DNA reads TGTGCCATCAGCGTAGGACAGGGCGCAGATACGCAGTATTTT.

The rearrangement uses TRBV10-3 and TRBJ2-7, with D tentatively TRBD2 (5 bases). CDR1 ENHRY and CDR2 SYGVKD come from the germline V gene. The length of the CDR3 is 14 residues. Trimming removed 0 bases from V and 2 bases from J, with 8 bases in between. This CDR3 reads CAISESGVAYEQYF. CDR3 bases: TGTGCCATCAGTGAGTCCGGGGTGGCCTACGAGCAGTACTTC.

As regards this clone: The sample contains more than one DNA sequence encoding this CDR3. This chain uses TRBV6-1 with TRBJ1-5; 7 nucleotides line up with TRBD1. Trimming removed 3 bases from V and 1 base from J; junction bases left unmatched: 3. Germline CDR1 MNHNS, CDR2 SASEGT. The CDR3 extends over 15 amino acids. The CDR3 protein is CASSEVGGSNQPQHF. CDR3 bases: TGTGCCAGCAGTGAGGTAGGGGGCAGCAATCAGCCCCAGCATTTT.

The chain couples TRBV2 to TRBJ1-1, with D hard to call. The CDR3 is 9 residues long. V lost 11 bases and J 5 bases, leaving 6 bases between the germline ends. Germline V gene lookup returns CDR1 SNHLY and CDR2 FYNNEI. Written as DNA, the CDR3 is TGTGCCTCGGGGACTGAAGCTTTCTTT. This encodes CASGTEAFF.